The clone carrying this TCR beta chain was counted a few times. This entry comes from a study of T-cell memory formation after mild COVID-19. TCRdb reprocessed the 5' RACE reads via MiXCR and lists one record per CDR3 protein. The table records 220,000 or so distinct CDR3 sequences, about 9.2% of them present only once. The V gene's germline CDR1 is SNHLY and CDR2 FYNNEI. The ends were cut back, 9 bases at V and 5 bases at J, with 17 bases in the middle. CDR3 length equals 14 residues. The receptor was derived from a man younger than 35 who had mild COVID-19 (a few samples of this study predate the infection). Cell type and time point are not known. The J gene is TRBJ2-1, the V gene TRBV2; D gene ambiguous. The sequencing input was PBMCs or a T cell subset sorted from them (not recorded which). The CDR3 sequence: CASRRTLRNNEQFF. Written as DNA, the CDR3 is TGTGCCAGTCGGCGGACCCTTAGGAACAATGAGCAGTTCTTC.